This TCR beta chain is from a study of blood T cell repertoires in COVID-19. About the study: Italy, Spain and the United States were the sources of the convalescent and acute COVID-19 samples. From T cells, B-cell-depleted T cells, or PBMCs came the material, which was cDNA or gDNA.

With 0 bases removed from V and 4 bases from J, the gap between germline ends came to 10 bases. Germline values: CDR1 SGHVS, CDR2 FQNEAQ. The CDR3 consists of 15 residues. How the authors handled the data: Researchers report that nucleated cell counts were estimated from reference gene primer amplification. Sequenced by immunoSEQ multiplex PCR; TCRdb stores in-frame clones only, minus some. V and J calls and clone size are copied from that table; D and trimming were computed from the DNA. This table has approximately 150,000 clones, roughly 88% appearing once. Sequencing was carried out using peripheral blood. The sequence derives from a woman aged 50 to 60 with acute or convalescent COVID-19. The rearrangement joins TRBV7-8 to TRBJ1-5; unclear D gene. The CDR3 loop is CASSLAESMNQPQHF. The CDR3 DNA reads TGTGCCAGCAGCTTAGCCGAGAGCATGAATCAGCCCCAGCATTTT.